The T cell receptor beta chain described here comes from a study of T cell repertoires in cytomegalovirus infection. Study results and limitations: The study found HLA-C-restricted CMV-specific TCR beta clonotypes dominating the ex vivo response.

After removal of 1 base from V and 6 bases from J, the junction contained 3 bases not matched to a gene. CDR3 length equals 15 residues. In germline, CDR1 is SGHTA, CDR2 FQGTGA. Using its own MiXCR run on the reads, TCRdb lists one record per CDR3 protein. The repertoire has about 130,000 distinct CDR3 sequences, approximately 9.2% of them found once; the top ten carry about 9.4%. The table lists this clonotype with many counts. The antigen remains unidentified. The V gene is TRBV7-3, the J gene TRBJ2-1; 10 bases agree with TRBD2. The receptor's source is a human donor in good health (CMV status not recorded). Some clones in this sample may be carry-over from other donors' samples. Sample: PBMCs. The CDR3 DNA is TGTGCCAGCAGCTTAAATAGCGGGGGGACCAATGAGCAGTTCTTC. Translating gives CASSLNSGGTNEQFF.